One and the same sample provided the 17 T cell receptor beta chains below, sequenced in a study of cytomegalovirus exposure and HLA in healthy donors. TCRdb's table, derived via immunoSEQ multiplex PCR, lists solely in-frame clones and lacks some. The table includes tens of thousands of clones, roughly 85% detected once. The material sequenced was PBMCs. These receptors came from a woman between 25 and 40 years old in good health and CMV-seronegative.

The V gene is TRBV6-4, the J gene TRBJ1-1; D not resolved. The CDR3 is made up of 13 amino acids. The V gene lost 5 bases and the J gene lost 2 bases, with 9 bases spanning the gap. The germline V gene has CDR1 MRHNA and CDR2 SNTAGT. The DNA of the CDR3 is TGTGCCAGCAGTACTAACGGTAACACTGAAGCTTTCTTT. This translates into CASSTNGNTEAFF.

The chain has TRBV29-1 and TRBJ1-1; D ambiguous. This CDR3 is built from 15 residues. Looked up from germline, CDR1 is SQVTM and CDR2 is ANQGSEA. V was cut by 2 bases and J by 6 bases, with 19 bases left in between. DNA of the CDR3: TGCAGCGTTGAAATTGCTTATGGACTTAAGGCTGAAGCTTTCTTT. Its protein product is CSVEIAYGLKAEAFF.

The chain recombines TRBV28 with TRBJ2-1; 10 bases agree with TRBD1. Germline V gene lookup returns CDR1 MDHEN and CDR2 SYDVKM. V shed 5 bases and J 2 bases; nucleotides not matched to a gene: 3. The CDR3 covers 15 residues. The CDR3 DNA reads TGTGCCAGCAGTCCGGGACAGGGGCCCTACAATGAGCAGTTCTTC. Its translation: CASSPGQGPYNEQFF. Based on the CDR3 plus reference TRBV28 and TRBJ2-1, the full variable domain is DVKVTQSSRYLVKRTGEKVFLECVQDMDHENMFWYRQDPGLGLRLIYFSYDVKMKEKGDIPEGYSVSREKKERFSLILESASTNQTSMYLCASSPGQGPYNEQFFGPGTRLTVL.

This clone has just one count. The CDR3 bases are TGTGCCTGGACCCTATTCATCGGCACAGATACGCAGTATTTT. Amino acids: CAWTLFIGTDTQYF. V is TRBV30 and J is TRBJ2-3; D uncertain. Per the germline V gene, CDR1 is GTSNPN and CDR2 is SVGIG (reference sequence). The CDR3 covers 14 residues. Deletions cut 4 bases from V and 1 base from J, with 12 bases between.

This clone appeared a single time. The gene calls are TRBV9 and TRBJ2-2, with 9 bases matching TRBD2. Germline lookup yields CDR1 SGDLS and CDR2 YYNGEE. The CDR3 is made up of 16 amino acids. V shed 4 bases and J 5 bases; nucleotides not matched to a gene: 9. The CDR3 protein is CASSFGLAQTTGELFF. DNA for the CDR3: TGTGCCAGCAGCTTCGGACTAGCGCAAACAACCGGGGAGCTGTTTTTT.

The chain employs TRBV9 and TRBJ2-1; 9 positions match TRBD2. Trimming took 0 bases from V and 5 from J; bases not matched to a gene: 3. This CDR3 region has 15 residues. Germline V gene sequence: CDR1 SGDLS, CDR2 YYNGEE. CDR3 coding DNA: TGTGCCAGCAGCGTAGTGACTAGCGGACACAATGAGCAGTTCTTC. It codes for CASSVVTSGHNEQFF. Complete variable domain (other parts from reference TRBV9 and TRBJ2-1): DSGVTQTPKHLITATGQRVTLRCSPRSGDLSVYWYQQSLDQGLQFLIQYYNGEERAKGNILERFSAQQFPDLHSELNLSSLELGDSALYFCASSVVTSGHNEQFFGPGTRLTVL.

V and J are TRBV7-2 and TRBJ2-1; 9 bases are shared with TRBD2. The germline V gene encodes CDR1 SGHTA and CDR2 FQGNSA. This CDR3 contains 14 residues. V was clipped by 1 base and J by 9 bases; unmatched bases: 4. CDR3 sequence reads: CASSLGLREGEQFF. The CDR3 DNA reads TGTGCCAGCAGCTTAGGGTTGCGGGAGGGTGAGCAGTTCTTC.

This chain links TRBV4-3 with TRBJ1-1; D remains unclear. This CDR3 is 13 amino acids long. Trimming pared 0 bases from V and 3 bases from J, leaving 5 bases between. Germline values: CDR1 LGHNA, CDR2 YSLEER. The CDR3 region has the DNA TGCGCCAGCAGCCAAGAGGAGGACACTGAAGCTTTCTTT. Translation: CASSQEEDTEAFF.

The chain carries TRBV18 and TRBJ2-7; 8 bases are shared with TRBD1. The V and J ends lost 4 bases and 3 bases, in that order; junction bases with no gene match: 8. Germline loops: CDR1 KGHSH, CDR2 LQKENI. This CDR3 is built from 15 residues. The CDR3 spells CASSLDRGTLYEQYF. In DNA, the CDR3 is TGTGCCAGCTCACTTGACAGGGGAACGCTCTACGAGCAGTACTTC.

This clone has just a few counts. V usage is TRBV9 and J usage is TRBJ1-3; D is undetermined. The CDR3 extends over 11 amino acids. Germline V CDR1 and CDR2: SGDLS, YYNGEE. Trimming shortened V by 7 bases and J by 4 bases, and 6 bases separated the two germline ends. The CDR3 spells CASAGGNTIYF. DNA for the CDR3: TGTGCCAGCGCGGGGGGAAACACCATATATTTT.

Of note for this clone: The junction differs from germline at one of its ends, possibly a read error. This CDR3 reads CASSLVSLAGANEQFF. CDR3 in DNA: TGCGCCAGCAGCTTAGTCTCTCTAGCGGGAGCCAATGAGCAGTTCTTC. J is TRBJ2-1 and V is TRBV11-3, with 10 positions matching TRBD2. CDR1 SGHNT and CDR2 YENEEA come from the germline V gene. The CDR3 spans 16 residues.

V is TRBV28 and J is TRBJ2-7; 13 nucleotides align to TRBD2. This CDR3 has 14 amino acids. The V and J ends lost 4 bases and 5 bases, in that order; junction bases with no gene match: 2. CDR1 and CDR2 (germline): MDHEN, SYDVKM. The CDR3 reads CASSSGLAGDEQYF. The CDR3 DNA sequence: TGTGCCAGCAGTTCCGGACTAGCGGGAGACGAGCAGTACTTC.

The chain recombines TRBV11-3 with TRBJ2-1; TRBD2 aligns across 7 bases. The CDR3 consists of 15 residues. Germline CDR1 SGHNT, CDR2 YENEEA. After removal of 0 bases from V and 1 base from J, the junction contained 0 bases not matched to a gene. This chain's CDR3 is CASSLDSGSYNEQFF. CDR3 in DNA: TGTGCCAGCAGCTTAGATAGCGGGTCCTACAATGAGCAGTTCTTC.

The J gene is TRBJ2-7, the V gene TRBV28, with D possibly TRBD2 on 5 matching bases. The length of the CDR3 is 13 residues. Germline V CDR1 and CDR2: MDHEN, SYDVKM. The ends were cut back, 2 bases at V and 2 bases at J, with 7 bases in the middle. For the CDR3, the DNA is TGTGCCAGCAGTTTAGCGGGCGCCTACGAGCAGTACTTC. It is translated as CASSLAGAYEQYF. Variable domain in full (rest from reference TRBV28 and TRBJ2-7): DVKVTQSSRYLVKRTGEKVFLECVQDMDHENMFWYRQDPGLGLRLIYFSYDVKMKEKGDIPEGYSVSREKKERFSLILESASTNQTSMYLCASSLAGAYEQYFGPGTRLTVT.

The chain has TRBV5-1 and TRBJ2-7; 9 bases are shared with TRBD1. Germline trimming cut 6 bases from V and 0 bases from J; bases unmatched to any gene: 10. Germline CDR1 is SGHRS and CDR2 is YFSETQ. The CDR3 consists of 16 residues. CDR3 DNA: TGCGCCAGCAACCCAACAGGGGGCCCTAGCTCCTACGAGCAGTACTTC. Translating it yields CASNPTGGPSSYEQYF.

This clone came up once. The rearrangement links TRBV30 to TRBJ2-1, with a possible D match to TRBD1 (6 bases). The CDR3 loop spans 12 amino acids. CDR1 is GTSNPN and CDR2 is SVGIG in the germline V gene (reference sequence). Trimming removed 0 bases at V and 9 bases at J, with 9 bases between. This CDR3 reads CAWSVGGTEQFF. As DNA, the CDR3 is TGTGCCTGGAGTGTTGGGGGCACTGAGCAGTTCTTC.

This sequence joins TRBV7-9 and TRBJ1-2; 9 bases fit TRBD1. CDR3 length equals 14 residues. Trimming took 5 bases from V and 6 from J; bases not matched to a gene: 7. CDR1 and CDR2 from the germline V gene are SEHNR and FQNEAQ (reference sequence). Written as DNA, the CDR3 is TGTGCCAGCAGCGCAGGACAGGGGAGGGATGGCTACACCTTC. The encoded protein is CASSAGQGRDGYTF. Based on the CDR3 plus reference TRBV7-9 and TRBJ1-2, the full variable domain is DTGVSQNPRHKITKRGQNVTFRCDPISEHNRLYWYRQTLGQGPEFLTYFQNEAQLEKSRLLSDRFSAERPKGSFSTLEIQRTEQGDSAMYLCASSAGQGRDGYTFGSGTRLTVV.